This T cell receptor beta chain is drawn from a study of shared clonotypes between healthy human individuals. Overall study findings and caveats: Sampling covered blood only; tissue repertoires likely differ.

The DNA input per sorted-subset replicate PCR was about 220 ng, corresponding to around 30,000 T cell genomes. The table came from immunoSEQ multiplex PCR; TCRdb's copy has only in-frame clones and leaves some out. The sample records around 2,000,000 clones, roughly 95% being singletons. Into CD45RA+ naive and CD45RA-negative memory subsets, the CD4+ cells were split. A note on this clone: The antigen remains unidentified.

The source material was naive CD4+ T cells sorted from blood. Subset defined: CD45RA+ positively selected. The clonotype comes from a man aged 18-30 years in good health.

This chain's CDR3 is CASSQGTGGDYGYTF. The DNA of the CDR3 is TGTGCCAGCAGCCAGGGGACAGGGGGCGACTATGGCTACACCTTC. The chain joins TRBV6-6 to TRBJ1-2, with 12 bases identical to TRBD1. J gave up 3 bases and V 6 bases, and 5 bases lay outside the gene matches. There are 15 residues in the CDR3. Per germline, CDR1 MNHNY and CDR2 SVGAGI (reference sequence).